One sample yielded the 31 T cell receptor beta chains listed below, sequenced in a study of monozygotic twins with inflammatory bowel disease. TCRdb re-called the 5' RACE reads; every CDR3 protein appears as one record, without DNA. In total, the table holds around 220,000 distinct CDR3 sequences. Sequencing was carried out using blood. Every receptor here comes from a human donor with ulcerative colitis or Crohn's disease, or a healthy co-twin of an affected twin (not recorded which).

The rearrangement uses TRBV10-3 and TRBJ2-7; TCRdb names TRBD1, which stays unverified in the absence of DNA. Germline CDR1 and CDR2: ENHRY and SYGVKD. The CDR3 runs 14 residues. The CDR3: CAISGGQGLDEQYF.

CDR3 amino acids: CASKVAGRRETQYF. The rearrangement joins TRBV6-1 to TRBJ2-5; the D call from TCRdb, TRBD2, cannot be confirmed without DNA. Germline V gene data show CDR1 as MNHNS and CDR2 as SASEGT. The length of the CDR3 is 14 residues.

CDR3 sequence reads: CAWTVGGGMLFF. This sequence joins TRBV30 and TRBJ2-2; no DNA is available, so the TRBD2 call from TCRdb remains unchecked. This CDR3 contains 12 residues. Looked up from germline, CDR1 is GTSNPN and CDR2 is SVGIG (reference sequence).

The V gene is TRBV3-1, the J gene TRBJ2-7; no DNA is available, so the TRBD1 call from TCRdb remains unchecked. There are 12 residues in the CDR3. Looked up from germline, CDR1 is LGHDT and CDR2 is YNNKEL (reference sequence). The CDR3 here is CASSQDWGEQYF.

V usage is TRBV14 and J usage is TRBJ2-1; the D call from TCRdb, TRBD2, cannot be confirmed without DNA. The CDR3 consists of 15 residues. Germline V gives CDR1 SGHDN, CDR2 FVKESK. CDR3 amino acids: CASSPMGEGNNEQFF.

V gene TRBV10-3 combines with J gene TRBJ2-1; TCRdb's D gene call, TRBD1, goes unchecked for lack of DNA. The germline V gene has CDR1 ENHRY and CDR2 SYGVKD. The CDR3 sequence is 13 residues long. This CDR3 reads CAISALQTNEQFF.

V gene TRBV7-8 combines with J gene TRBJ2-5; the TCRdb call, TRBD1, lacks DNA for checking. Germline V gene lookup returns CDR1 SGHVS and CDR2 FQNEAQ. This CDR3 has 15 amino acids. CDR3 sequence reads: CASSFIGATLETQYF.

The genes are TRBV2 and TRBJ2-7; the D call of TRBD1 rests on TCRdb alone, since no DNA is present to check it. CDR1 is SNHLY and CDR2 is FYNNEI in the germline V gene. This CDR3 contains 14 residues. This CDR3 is CASSACDRAGEQYF.

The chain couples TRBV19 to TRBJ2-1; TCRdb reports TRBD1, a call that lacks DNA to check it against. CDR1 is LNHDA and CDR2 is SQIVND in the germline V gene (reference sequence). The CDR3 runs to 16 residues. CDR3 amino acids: CASSPSGTSSYNEQFF.

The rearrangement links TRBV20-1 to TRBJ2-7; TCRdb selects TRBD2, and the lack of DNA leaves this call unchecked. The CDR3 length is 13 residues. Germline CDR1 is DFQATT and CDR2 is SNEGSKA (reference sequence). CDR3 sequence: CSARDYDLREQYF.

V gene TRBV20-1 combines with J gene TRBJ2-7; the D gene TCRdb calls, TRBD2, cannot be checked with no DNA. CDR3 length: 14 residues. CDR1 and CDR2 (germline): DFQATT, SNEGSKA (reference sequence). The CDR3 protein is CSARGEIYSYEQYF.

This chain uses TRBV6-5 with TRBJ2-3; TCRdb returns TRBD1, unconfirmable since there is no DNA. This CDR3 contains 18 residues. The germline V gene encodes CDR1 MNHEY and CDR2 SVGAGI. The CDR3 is CASSYSITPPLSTDTQYF.

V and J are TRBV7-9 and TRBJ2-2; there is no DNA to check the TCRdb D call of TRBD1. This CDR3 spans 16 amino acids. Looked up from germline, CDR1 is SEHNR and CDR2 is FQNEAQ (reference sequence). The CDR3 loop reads CASSLRQSLNTGELFF.

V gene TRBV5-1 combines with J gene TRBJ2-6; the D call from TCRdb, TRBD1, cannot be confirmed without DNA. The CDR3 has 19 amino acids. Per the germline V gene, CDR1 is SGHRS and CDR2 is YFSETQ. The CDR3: CASSLGIRDTLSGANVLTF.

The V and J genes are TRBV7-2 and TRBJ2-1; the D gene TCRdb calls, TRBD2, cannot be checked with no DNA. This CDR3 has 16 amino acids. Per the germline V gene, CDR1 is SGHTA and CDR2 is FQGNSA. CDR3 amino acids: CASSLRSSGRQYEQFF.

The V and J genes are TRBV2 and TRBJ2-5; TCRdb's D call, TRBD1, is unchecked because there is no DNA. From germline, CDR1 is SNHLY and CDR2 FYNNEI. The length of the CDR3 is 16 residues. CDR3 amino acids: CASSESGIAAQETQYF.

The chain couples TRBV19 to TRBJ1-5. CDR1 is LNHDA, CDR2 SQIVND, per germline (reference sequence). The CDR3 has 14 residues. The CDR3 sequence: CASSNSEGNQPQHF.

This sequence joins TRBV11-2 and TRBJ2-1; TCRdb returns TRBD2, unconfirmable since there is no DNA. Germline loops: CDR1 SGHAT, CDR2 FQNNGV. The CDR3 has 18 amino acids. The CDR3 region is CASSFSLLQRAIYNEQFF.

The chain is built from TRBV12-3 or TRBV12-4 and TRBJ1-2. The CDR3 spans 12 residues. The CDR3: CASSLAGNGYTF.

The CDR3 protein is CASSQWGSDSYNSPLHF. The chain uses TRBV4-2 and TRBJ1-6; absent DNA, TCRdb's TRBD1 call cannot be checked. The CDR3 totals 17 residues. Per germline, CDR1 LGHNA and CDR2 YNFKEQ.

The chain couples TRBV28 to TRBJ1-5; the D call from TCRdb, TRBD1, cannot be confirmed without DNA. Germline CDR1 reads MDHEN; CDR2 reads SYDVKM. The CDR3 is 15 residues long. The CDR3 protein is CASSLGSGYRQPQHF.

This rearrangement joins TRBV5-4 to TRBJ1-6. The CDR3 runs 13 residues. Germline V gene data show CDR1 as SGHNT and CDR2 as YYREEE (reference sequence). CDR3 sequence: CASSLRVSSPLHF.

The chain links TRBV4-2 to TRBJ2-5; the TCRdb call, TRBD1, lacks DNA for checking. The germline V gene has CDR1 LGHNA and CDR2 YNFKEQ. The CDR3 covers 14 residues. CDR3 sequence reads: CASSQGGGQETQYF.

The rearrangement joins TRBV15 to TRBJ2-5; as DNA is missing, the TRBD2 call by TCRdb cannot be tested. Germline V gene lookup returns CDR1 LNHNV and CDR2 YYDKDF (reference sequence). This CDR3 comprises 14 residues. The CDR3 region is CATSPGGILVAQYF. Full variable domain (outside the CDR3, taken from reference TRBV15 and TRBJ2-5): DAMVIQNPRYQVTQFGKPVTLSCSQTLNHNVMYWYQQKSSQAPKLLFHYYDKDFNNEADTPDNFQSRRPNTSFCFLDIRSPGLGDTAMYLCATSPGGILVAQYFGPGTRLLVL.

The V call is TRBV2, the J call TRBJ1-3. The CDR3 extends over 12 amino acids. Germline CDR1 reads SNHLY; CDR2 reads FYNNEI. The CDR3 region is CASNEGGNTIYF.

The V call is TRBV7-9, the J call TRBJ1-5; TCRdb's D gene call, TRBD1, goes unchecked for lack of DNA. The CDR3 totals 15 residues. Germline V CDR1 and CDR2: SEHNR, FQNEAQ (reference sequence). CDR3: CASSSGQGDDQPQHF.

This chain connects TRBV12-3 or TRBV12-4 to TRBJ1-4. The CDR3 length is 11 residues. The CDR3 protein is CASGAAQKLFF.

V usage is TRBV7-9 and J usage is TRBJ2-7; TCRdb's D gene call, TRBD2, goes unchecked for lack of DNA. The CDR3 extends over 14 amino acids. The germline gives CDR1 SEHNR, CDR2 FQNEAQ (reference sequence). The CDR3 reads CASSFELAGYEQYF.

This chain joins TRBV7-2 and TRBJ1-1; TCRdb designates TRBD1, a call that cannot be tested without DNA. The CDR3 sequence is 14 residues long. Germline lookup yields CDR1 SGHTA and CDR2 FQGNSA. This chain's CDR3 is CASSRQGSYTEAFF. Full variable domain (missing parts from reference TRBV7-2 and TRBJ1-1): GAGVSQSPSNKVTEKGKDVELRCDPISGHTALYWYRQSLGQGLEFLIYFQGNSAPDKSGLPSDRFSAERTGGSVSTLTIQRTQQEDSAVYLCASSRQGSYTEAFFGQGTRLTVV.

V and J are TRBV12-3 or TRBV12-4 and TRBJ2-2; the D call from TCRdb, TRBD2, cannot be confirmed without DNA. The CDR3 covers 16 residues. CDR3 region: CASSHSLTRFIGELFF.

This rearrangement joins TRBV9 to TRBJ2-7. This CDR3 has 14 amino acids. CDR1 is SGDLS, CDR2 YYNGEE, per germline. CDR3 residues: CASSVGTDSYEQYF.